Below, one T cell receptor beta chain is given with its context. Germline V gene sequence: CDR1 ENHRY, CDR2 SYGVKD. V was pared by 6 bases and J by 2 bases, with 5 bases of the junction left unmatched. This CDR3 is built from 16 residues. This sample stems from a study of blood T cell repertoires in COVID-19. Repertoires were generated with immunoSEQ multiplex PCR, while TCRdb's copy carries only in-frame clones and drops some. Of 220,000 or so clones listed, roughly 80% were seen once; the top ten hold 5.5%. V and J are TRBV10-3 and TRBJ2-3; 13 bases fit TRBD2. Sequencing was done on a sample of peripheral blood. The receptor's source is a woman in her 70s with acute or convalescent COVID-19. CDR3 sequence reads: CAISPGLAGPTDTQYF. CDR3 in DNA: TGTGCCATCAGCCCGGGACTAGCGGGACCCACAGATACGCAGTATTTT.